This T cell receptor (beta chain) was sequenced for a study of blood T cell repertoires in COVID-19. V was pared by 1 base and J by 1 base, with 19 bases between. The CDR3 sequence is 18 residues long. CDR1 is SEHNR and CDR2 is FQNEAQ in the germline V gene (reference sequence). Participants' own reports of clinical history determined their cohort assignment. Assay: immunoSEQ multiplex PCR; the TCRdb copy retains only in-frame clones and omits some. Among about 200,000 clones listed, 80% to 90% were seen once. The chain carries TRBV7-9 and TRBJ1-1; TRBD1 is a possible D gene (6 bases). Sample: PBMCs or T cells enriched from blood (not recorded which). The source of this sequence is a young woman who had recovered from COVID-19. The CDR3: CASSLEGLSGTTNTEAFF. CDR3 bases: TGTGCCAGCAGCTTAGAGGGGCTCTCCGGGACAACGAACACTGAAGCTTTCTTT.